The 10 T cell receptor beta chains presented below share a single source sample, sequenced in a study of blood T cells in healthy people across ages. A second about 7 to 12 cycle PCR used barcoded and J-beta primers. From the 5' RACE reads, TCRdb called clonotypes with MiXCR, one entry per CDR3 protein. The sample has 1.5 million to 2 million distinct CDR3 sequences, 49% seen once; the top ten hold 2.1%. The sample was blood. All receptors derive from a woman aged 40 to 49 in good health.

This chain joins TRBV12-3 or TRBV12-4 and TRBJ2-1; 10 positions agree with TRBD2. The CDR3 covers 15 residues. V lost 6 bases and J lost 5; bases outside the gene matches: 7. CDR3 loop: CASRLSGGANNEQFF. The CDR3, as DNA: TGTGCCAGCAGGTTAAGCGGGGGGGCGAACAATGAGCAGTTCTTC.

This clonotype was detected a few times. The chain combines TRBV4-2 with TRBJ2-4; TRBD2 agrees at 10 bases. The CDR3 covers 17 residues. V gave up 4 bases and J gave up 7 bases; unmatched junction bases: 13. Looked up from germline, CDR1 is LGHNA and CDR2 is YNFKEQ. CDR3 loop: CASSPLGSGGAGNIQYF. The CDR3 coding sequence is TGTGCCAGCAGCCCTCTGGGGAGCGGGGGGGCGGGGAACATTCAGTACTTC.

The chain recombines TRBV7-9 with TRBJ1-6, with a possible D match to TRBD1 (5 bases). Trimming removed 0 bases from V and 7 bases from J, with 10 bases in between. Germline-derived CDR1 and CDR2 are SEHNR and FQNEAQ (reference sequence). This CDR3 contains 15 residues. CDR3 coding DNA: TGTGCCAGCAGCTTAGCTGGGGGTTTGAATTCACCCCTCCACTTT. Translated: CASSLAGGLNSPLHF.

The V gene is TRBV6-5, the J gene TRBJ2-1; 10 bases map to TRBD2. Per germline, CDR1 MNHEY and CDR2 SVGAGI. The J segment lost 8 bases and the V segment lost 3 bases, leaving 16 bases of the junction unmatched. This CDR3 has 18 amino acids. The CDR3 DNA sequence: TGTGCCAGCAGTTATGGTTTTCTAGCGGGGGCCAAGATATATGAGCAGTTCTTC. The encoded protein is CASSYGFLAGAKIYEQFF.

The chain employs TRBV7-8 and TRBJ1-6, with D unclear. Germline V CDR1 and CDR2: SGHVS, FQNEAQ. Trimming removed 0 bases at V and 0 bases at J, with 6 bases between. CDR3 length: 16 amino acids. CDR3 coding DNA: TGTGCCAGCAGCTTAGCATCGAGCTCCTATAATTCACCCCTCCACTTT. Translating gives CASSLASSSYNSPLHF. Full variable domain (outside the CDR3, taken from reference TRBV7-8 and TRBJ1-6): GAGVSQSPRYKVAKRGQDVALRCDPISGHVSLFWYQQALGQGPEFLTYFQNEAQLDKSGLPSDRFFAERPEGSVSTLKIQRTQQEDSAVYLCASSLASSSYNSPLHFGNGTRLTVT.

This clonotype was counted a single time. CDR3 residues: CATSAYPGTPVRTQYF. The CDR3 DNA reads TGTGCCACCAGTGCCTACCCGGGGACCCCAGTTCGTACGCAGTATTTT. The gene calls are TRBV24-1 and TRBJ2-3; D tentatively reads TRBD1 or TRBD2 (5 bases each). The CDR3 consists of 16 residues. Germline V CDR1 and CDR2: KGHDR, SFDVKD. Trimming took off 5 bases at V and 8 bases at J, with 22 bases between the two ends.

This sequence joins TRBV12-3 or TRBV12-4 and TRBJ2-1, with 7 nucleotides matching TRBD1. CDR3 size: 10 residues. The ends lost 6 bases at V and 13 bases at J; junction bases unmatched: 3. The CDR3 DNA is TGTGCCAGCAGCCGGGACAGACAGTTCTTC. This gives the protein CASSRDRQFF.

The V gene is TRBV7-2, the J gene TRBJ2-6, with 7 nucleotides matching TRBD1. The germline gives CDR1 SGHTA, CDR2 FQGNSA. V shed 2 bases and J 2 bases; nucleotides not matched to a gene: 6. The CDR3 covers 17 residues. The DNA of the CDR3 is TGTGCCAGCAGCTTACTAACAGGGGTCCCTGGGGCCAACGTCCTGACTTTC. Amino acids: CASSLLTGVPGANVLTF.

This clonotype was counted only a few times. The rearrangement uses TRBV27 and TRBJ1-2; the D gene is possibly TRBD1 (6 bases). In germline, CDR1 is MNHEY, CDR2 SMNVEV (reference sequence). V lost 5 bases and J 4 bases, leaving 14 bases between the germline ends. The CDR3 runs 14 residues. CDR3 in DNA: TGTGCCAGCAGTCGGACAGCACAAGGCTATGGCTACACCTTC. This gives the protein CASSRTAQGYGYTF.

This clonotype was counted a few times. The chain carries TRBV7-9 and TRBJ2-3; D is uncertain. V shed 1 base and J shed 14 bases, with 10 bases lying between them. Germline V lookup: CDR1 SEHNR, CDR2 FQNEAQ (reference sequence). This CDR3 is built from 11 residues. In DNA form, the CDR3 reads TGTGCCAGCAGCTTAGAACCCCGCCCGTATTTT. Amino acid sequence: CASSLEPRPYF.